These 23 T cell receptor beta chains share one sample of origin, sequenced in a study of shared clonotypes between healthy human individuals. Naive CD8 cells comprised CD45RO-negative, CCR7-positively selected cells, excluding terminally differentiated effector memory CD45RA+ cells. Profiled with immunoSEQ multiplex PCR; TCRdb holds only in-frame clones, not every one. The sample shows some 1,900,000 clones, just under 95% of them seen only once. The sample consisted of naive CD8+ T cells sorted from blood. All receptors derive from a man between 18 and 35 years old in good health.

V is TRBV6-1 and J is TRBJ2-7; D gene unclear. Germline V gene sequence: CDR1 MNHNS, CDR2 SASEGT. Trimming removed 4 bases from V and 3 bases from J, with 13 bases in between. This CDR3 is 14 amino acids long. Here the CDR3 reads CASSATVLNYEQYF. The CDR3 DNA is TGTGCCAGCAGTGCGACGGTACTCAACTACGAGCAGTACTTC.

The CDR3 sequence: CASSSLEQAFF. Written as DNA, the CDR3 is TGTGCCAGCAGCTCTCTGGAGCAGGCTTTCTTT. V and J are TRBV11-2 and TRBJ1-1; D is uncertain. V lost 4 bases and J lost 11, with 11 bases in between. Germline V gene sequence: CDR1 SGHAT, CDR2 FQNNGV. The CDR3 covers 11 residues.

This chain links TRBV4-3 with TRBJ2-7; D call uncertain. The germline V and J ends were trimmed by 4 bases and 3 bases, with 13 bases remaining between them. The CDR3 consists of 14 residues. The germline CDR1 and CDR2 sequences are LGHNA and YSLEER. The CDR3: CASSPSRWGYEQYF. CDR3 bases: TGCGCCAGCAGCCCCTCGCGCTGGGGCTACGAGCAGTACTTC.

The chain has TRBV9 and TRBJ2-7; D not resolved. The CDR3 is 17 residues long. Trimming took off 4 bases at V and 4 bases at J, with 24 bases between the two ends. The V gene's germline CDR1 is SGDLS and CDR2 YYNGEE. The DNA of the CDR3 is TGTGCCAGCAGCCCCACTGGCCTTCCTCTCCTTGGATACGAGCAGTACTTC. Translated, it gives CASSPTGLPLLGYEQYF.

J is TRBJ2-7 and V is TRBV9, with 7 bases lining up with TRBD2. This CDR3 has 15 amino acids. With 0 bases clipped from V and 3 bases from J, the junction kept 6 bases outside the gene matches. CDR1 is SGDLS and CDR2 is YYNGEE in the germline V gene. In DNA, the CDR3 is TGTGCCAGCAGCGTAGACGGAGCGGGAAGCTACGAGCAGTACTTC. Translated, it gives CASSVDGAGSYEQYF.

The chain uses TRBV7-9 and TRBJ2-5; D unclear. Trimming shortened V by 1 base and J by 5 bases, and 11 bases separated the two germline ends. The CDR3 sequence is 14 residues long. Germline V gene sequence: CDR1 SEHNR, CDR2 FQNEAQ (reference sequence). This chain's CDR3 is CASSLDSSWETQYF. The CDR3 coding sequence is TGTGCCAGCAGCTTAGATTCGTCTTGGGAGACCCAGTACTTC.

The V and J genes are TRBV7-9 and TRBJ2-1, with D possibly matching TRBD2 (6 bases). Germline V gene data show CDR1 as SEHNR and CDR2 as FQNEAQ (reference sequence). V was cut by 5 bases and J by 5 bases, with 16 bases left in between. This CDR3 spans 15 amino acids. In DNA, the CDR3 is TGTGCCAGCAGCCCCTTGACGGGAGTCCACAATGAGCAGTTCTTC. It yields the protein CASSPLTGVHNEQFF. Drawing the rest from reference TRBV7-9 and TRBJ2-1, the complete variable domain is DTGVSQNPRHKITKRGQNVTFRCDPISEHNRLYWYRQTLGQGPEFLTYFQNEAQLEKSRLLSDRFSAERPKGSFSTLEIQRTEQGDSAMYLCASSPLTGVHNEQFFGPGTRLTVL.

The CDR3 reads CASSAPGPSYNEQFF. CDR3 nucleotides: TGTGCCAGCAGTGCGCCCGGACCGTCCTACAATGAGCAGTTCTTC. The genes are TRBV6-5 and TRBJ2-1; no definite D call. The CDR3 is 15 residues long. The germline CDR1 and CDR2 sequences are MNHEY and SVGAGI. V lost 5 bases, J lost 1 base, and 12 bases lay in between.

CDR3 sequence: CASSYQYDWEQYF. The CDR3 DNA is TGTGCCAGCAGCTACCAATACGACTGGGAGCAGTACTTC. The chain uses TRBV5-6 and TRBJ2-7; D not certain. CDR3 length equals 13 residues. V lost 3 bases to trimming and J lost 7 bases, with 14 bases between them. CDR1 SGHDT and CDR2 YYEEEE come from the germline V gene.

The V and J genes are TRBV7-2 and TRBJ2-7; TRBD2 aligns across 12 bases. CDR1 SGHTA and CDR2 FQGNSA come from the germline V gene. V gave up 8 bases and J gave up 2 bases; unmatched junction bases: 13. The CDR3 consists of 17 residues. CDR3 sequence (DNA): TGTGCCAGCGCTCCGGGACTAGCGGGCCCCGACCCCTACGAGCAGTACTTC. Encoded protein: CASAPGLAGPDPYEQYF.

This clone was detected only once. Additional DNA sequences in this sample encode the identical CDR3. This sequence joins TRBV9 and TRBJ1-3; D perhaps matches TRBD1 (6 bases). Trimming took 0 bases from V and 0 from J, leaving 7 bases between them. This CDR3 spans 15 amino acids. The germline V gene encodes CDR1 SGDLS and CDR2 YYNGEE. The CDR3 coding sequence is TGTGCCAGCAGCGTAGGAGGGGGCTCTGGAAACACCATATATTTT. It codes for CASSVGGGSGNTIYF.

The chain employs TRBV6-1 and TRBJ1-1, with D perhaps matching TRBD1 (5 bases). The germline V gene encodes CDR1 MNHNS and CDR2 SASEGT. The CDR3 loop spans 13 amino acids. V shed 1 base and J shed 10 bases, with 13 bases lying between them. CDR3 coding DNA: TGTGCCAGCAGTGAAGGGTTCGGGGCTGGAGCTTTCTTT. This encodes CASSEGFGAGAFF.

The rearrangement links TRBV28 to TRBJ1-5, with a possible D match to TRBD1 (5 bases). Trimming cost V 4 bases and J 4 bases, with 14 bases left between them. The germline gives CDR1 MDHEN, CDR2 SYDVKM. The CDR3 extends over 15 amino acids. The CDR3: CASSSTGLINQPQHF. The CDR3 nucleotides read TGTGCCAGCAGTTCCACGGGACTGATTAATCAGCCCCAGCATTTT.

This clone was seen once. This sequence joins TRBV2 and TRBJ2-1; 9 bases line up with TRBD2. J lost 5 bases, V lost 6 bases, and 11 bases had no gene match. The germline gives CDR1 SNHLY, CDR2 FYNNEI. The CDR3 totals 16 residues. CDR3 DNA: TGTGCCAGCAGCGACTTTCGGACTAGCGTAAACAATGAGCAGTTCTTC. Translated, it gives CASSDFRTSVNNEQFF.

The chain combines TRBV7-9 with TRBJ1-2; 10 nucleotides match TRBD1. Germline CDR1 and CDR2: SEHNR and FQNEAQ (reference sequence). V dropped 5 bases and J dropped 4; count of bases not matched to a gene: 7. This CDR3 comprises 15 residues. The CDR3, as DNA: TGTGCCAGCAGCCTGGGACAGGGGCCCAGCTATGGCTACACCTTC. As protein: CASSLGQGPSYGYTF.

The gene calls are TRBV14 and TRBJ2-3; D is unclear. Germline loops: CDR1 SGHDN, CDR2 FVKESK. The CDR3 sequence is 14 residues long. Trimming left V 3 bases short and J 3 bases short, with 10 bases between. Here the CDR3 DNA reads TGTGCCAGCAGCCATCCTTACGGAACAGATACGCAGTATTTT. This translates into CASSHPYGTDTQYF.

The CDR3 region has the DNA TGCAGCGTTAAGCGGGGGATCGAAGATACGCAGTATTTT. Translation gives CSVKRGIEDTQYF. This sequence joins TRBV29-1 and TRBJ2-3; 8 nucleotides line up with TRBD2. After removal of 5 bases from V and 5 bases from J, the junction contained 6 bases not matched to a gene. Looked up from germline, CDR1 is SQVTM and CDR2 is ANQGSEA. The CDR3 loop spans 13 amino acids.

The chain carries TRBV2 and TRBJ2-2; 12 bases align to TRBD2. V shed 11 bases, J shed 4 bases, and the junction held 8 bases outside the gene matches. Looked up from germline, CDR1 is SNHLY and CDR2 is FYNNEI. This CDR3 has 15 amino acids. Written as DNA, the CDR3 is TGTGCCCGAAAAGGACTAGCGGGATCCACCGGGGAGCTGTTTTTT. Translated: CARKGLAGSTGELFF.

This clone was seen a single time. The chain carries TRBV11-2 and TRBJ2-7; possibly TRBD1 for D (6 bases). The CDR3 loop spans 16 amino acids. Germline values: CDR1 SGHAT, CDR2 FQNNGV. Trimming pared 6 bases from V and 0 bases from J, leaving 18 bases between. The CDR3 bases are TGTGCCAGCAGGTCGGCACCGGACAGCAACTCCTACGAGCAGTACTTC. The encoded protein is CASRSAPDSNSYEQYF.

The rearrangement links TRBV7-6 to TRBJ2-7; 8 bases are shared with TRBD2. The CDR3 length is 15 residues. V lost 5 bases to trimming and J lost 5 bases; unmatched junction nucleotides: 11. Germline CDR1 and CDR2: SGHVS and FNYEAQ. CDR3 loop: CASSPRLGTSNEQYF. The CDR3 DNA reads as TGTGCCAGCAGCCCAAGGTTAGGGACTAGTAACGAGCAGTACTTC.

Points on this clone: Other DNA sequences in this sample translate to the same CDR3. This sequence joins TRBV7-9 and TRBJ2-1; unclear D gene. Germline V gene data show CDR1 as SEHNR and CDR2 as FQNEAQ (reference sequence). This CDR3 has 13 residues. The V end was cut by 1 base, the J end by 7 bases, with 8 bases between. The CDR3 reads CASSLEGRNEQFF. The CDR3 DNA follows: TGTGCCAGCAGCTTAGAGGGCAGGAATGAGCAGTTCTTC.

The chain links TRBV27 to TRBJ2-3; 8 nucleotides line up with TRBD1. There are 14 residues in the CDR3. Germline CDR1 MNHEY, CDR2 SMNVEV (reference sequence). V dropped 4 bases and J dropped 3; count of bases not matched to a gene: 3. As DNA, the CDR3 is TGTGCCAGCAGTTGGGACAGGAAGACAGATACGCAGTATTTT. This encodes CASSWDRKTDTQYF.

As concerns this clone: This CDR3 is also generated by other DNA sequences in the sample. This chain joins TRBV4-1 and TRBJ2-7; D uncertain. There are 13 residues in the CDR3. The germline gives CDR1 MGHRA, CDR2 YSYEKL. The V end lost 1 base, the J end lost 2 bases, and 6 bases lay between the germline ends. CDR3 nucleotides: TGCGCCAGCAGCCAAGCCCAGACCTACGAGCAGTACTTC. Protein product: CASSQAQTYEQYF.